The entry that follows covers one T cell receptor beta chain sequence. Its antigen is as yet unknown. A single heparinised blood sample, averaging approximately 100 mL, was obtained per donor. Expressed TCRB transcripts were sequenced, since all the RNA that had been isolated was reverse transcribed. Only in-frame clones appear in the TCRdb table, and some are missing; sequencing was by immunoSEQ multiplex PCR. The sample holds almost 350,000 clones, 7.5% to 9% seen once. The data originate from a study of beta chain features in type 1 diabetes. Whole-study results and caveats: Lower insertion and higher deletion counts appeared at VDJ junctions in type 1 diabetes patients.

V was pared by 2 bases and J by 1 base, with 10 bases between. The germline V gene has CDR1 MNHNS and CDR2 SASEGT. This CDR3 has 15 amino acids. Sequencing was carried out using central memory CD4+ T cells from blood. This chain links TRBV6-1 with TRBJ2-3; tentative D call: TRBD2 (6 bases). The clonotype comes from a woman younger than 30 in good health. The CDR3 loop reads CASSEWRGRTDTQYF. The CDR3 bases are TGTGCCAGCAGTGAATGGCGGGGCCGCACAGATACGCAGTATTTT.